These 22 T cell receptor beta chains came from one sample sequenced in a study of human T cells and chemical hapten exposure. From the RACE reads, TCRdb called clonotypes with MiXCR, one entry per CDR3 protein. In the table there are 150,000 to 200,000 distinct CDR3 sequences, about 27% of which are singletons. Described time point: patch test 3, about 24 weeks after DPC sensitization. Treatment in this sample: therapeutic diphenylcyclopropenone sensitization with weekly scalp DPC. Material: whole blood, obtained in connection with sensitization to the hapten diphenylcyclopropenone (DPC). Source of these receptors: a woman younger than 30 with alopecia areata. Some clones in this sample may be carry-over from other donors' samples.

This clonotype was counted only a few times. The CDR3 DNA reads as TGTGCCAGCAGCGTTAGCGGGTCGTTTGATACGCAGTATTTT. Translating it yields CASSVSGSFDTQYF. This chain connects TRBV9 to TRBJ2-3; 7 nucleotides match TRBD2. This CDR3 spans 14 amino acids. Trimming at V came to 2 bases and at J to 6 bases, leaving 6 bases not matched to a gene. Germline values: CDR1 SGDLS, CDR2 YYNGEE.

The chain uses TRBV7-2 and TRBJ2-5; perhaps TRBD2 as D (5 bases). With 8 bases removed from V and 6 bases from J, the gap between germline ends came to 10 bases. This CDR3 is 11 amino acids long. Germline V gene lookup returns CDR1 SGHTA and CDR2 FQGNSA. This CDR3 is CASGAAQTQYF. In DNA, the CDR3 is TGTGCCAGCGGAGCGGCACAGACCCAGTACTTC.

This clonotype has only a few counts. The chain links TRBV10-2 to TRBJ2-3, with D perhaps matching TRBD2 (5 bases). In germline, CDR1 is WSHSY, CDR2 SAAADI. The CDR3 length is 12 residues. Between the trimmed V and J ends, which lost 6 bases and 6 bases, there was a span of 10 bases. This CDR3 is CASRDPGDTQYF. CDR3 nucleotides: TGCGCCAGCAGGGACCCGGGGGATACGCAGTATTTT.

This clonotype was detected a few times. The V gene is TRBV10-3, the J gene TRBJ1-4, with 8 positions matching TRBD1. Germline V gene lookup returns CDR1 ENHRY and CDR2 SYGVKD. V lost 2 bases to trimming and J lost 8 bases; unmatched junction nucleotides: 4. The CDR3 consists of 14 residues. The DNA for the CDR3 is TGTGCCATCAGTGAGGGACAGGGAAGGGAAAAACTGTTTTTT. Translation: CAISEGQGREKLFF.

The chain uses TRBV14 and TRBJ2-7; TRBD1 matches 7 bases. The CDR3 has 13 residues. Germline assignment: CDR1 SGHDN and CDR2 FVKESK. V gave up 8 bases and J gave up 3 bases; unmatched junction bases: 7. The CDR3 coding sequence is TGTGCCAGCTCCCAGCGACAGGGCTACGAGCAGTACTTC. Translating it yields CASSQRQGYEQYF.

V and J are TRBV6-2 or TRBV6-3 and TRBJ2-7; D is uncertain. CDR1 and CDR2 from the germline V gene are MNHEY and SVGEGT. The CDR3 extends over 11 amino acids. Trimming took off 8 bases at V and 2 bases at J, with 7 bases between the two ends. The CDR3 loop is CASRRAYEQYF. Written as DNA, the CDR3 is TGTGCCAGCCGTCGGGCCTACGAGCAGTACTTC.

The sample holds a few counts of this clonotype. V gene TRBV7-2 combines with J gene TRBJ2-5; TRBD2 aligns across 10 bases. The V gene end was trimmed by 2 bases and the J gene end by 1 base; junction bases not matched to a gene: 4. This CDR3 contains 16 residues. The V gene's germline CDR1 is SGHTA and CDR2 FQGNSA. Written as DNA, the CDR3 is TGTGCCAGCAGCTTAAGCCGGACTAGCGGCCAAGAGACCCAGTACTTC. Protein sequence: CASSLSRTSGQETQYF.

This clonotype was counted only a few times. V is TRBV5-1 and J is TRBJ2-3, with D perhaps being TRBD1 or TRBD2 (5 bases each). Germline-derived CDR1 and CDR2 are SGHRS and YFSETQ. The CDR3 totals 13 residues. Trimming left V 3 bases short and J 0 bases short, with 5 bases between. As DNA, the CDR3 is TGCGCCAGCAGCTGGGACAGCACAGATACGCAGTATTTT. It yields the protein CASSWDSTDTQYF.

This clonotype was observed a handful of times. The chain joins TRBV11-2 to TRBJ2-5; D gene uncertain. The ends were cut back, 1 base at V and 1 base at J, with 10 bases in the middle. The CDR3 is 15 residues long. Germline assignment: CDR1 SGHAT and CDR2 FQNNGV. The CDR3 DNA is TGTGCCAGCAGCTTAGGGGTAATGGGCCAAGAGACCCAGTACTTC. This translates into CASSLGVMGQETQYF.

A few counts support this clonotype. This CDR3 reads CASSQTLYEQYF. In DNA form, the CDR3 reads TGTGCCAGCAGTCAGACGCTTTACGAGCAGTACTTC. This chain links TRBV7-2 with TRBJ2-7; D unclear. The V gene's germline CDR1 is SGHTA and CDR2 FQGNSA. V was trimmed by 6 bases and J by 4 bases, leaving 10 bases between them. The CDR3 sequence is 12 residues long.

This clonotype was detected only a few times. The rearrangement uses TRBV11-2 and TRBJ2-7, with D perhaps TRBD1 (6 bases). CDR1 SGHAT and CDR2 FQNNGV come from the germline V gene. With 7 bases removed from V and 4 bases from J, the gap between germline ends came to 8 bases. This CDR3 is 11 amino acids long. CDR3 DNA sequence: TGTGCCAGCAAACAGGGATACGAGCAGTACTTC. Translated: CASKQGYEQYF.

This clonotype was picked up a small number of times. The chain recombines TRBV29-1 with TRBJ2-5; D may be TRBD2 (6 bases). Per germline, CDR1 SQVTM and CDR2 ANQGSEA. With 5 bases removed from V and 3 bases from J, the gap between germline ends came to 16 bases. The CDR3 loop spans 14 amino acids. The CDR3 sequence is CSVIRETVKETQYF. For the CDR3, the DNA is TGCAGCGTTATTCGGGAGACGGTTAAAGAGACCCAGTACTTC.

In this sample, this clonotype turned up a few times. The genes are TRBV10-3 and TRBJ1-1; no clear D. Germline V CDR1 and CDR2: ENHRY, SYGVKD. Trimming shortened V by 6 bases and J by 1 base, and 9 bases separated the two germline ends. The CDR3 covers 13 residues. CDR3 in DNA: TGTGCCATCAGCCCCACCGGGAACACTGAAGCTTTCTTT. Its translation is CAISPTGNTEAFF.

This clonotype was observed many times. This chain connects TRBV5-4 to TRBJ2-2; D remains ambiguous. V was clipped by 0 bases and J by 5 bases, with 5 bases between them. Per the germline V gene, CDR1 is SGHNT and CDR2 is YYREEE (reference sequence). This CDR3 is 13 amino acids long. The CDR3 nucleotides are TGTGCCAGCAGCTTGGGAGTAACCGGGGAGCTGTTTTTT. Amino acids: CASSLGVTGELFF.

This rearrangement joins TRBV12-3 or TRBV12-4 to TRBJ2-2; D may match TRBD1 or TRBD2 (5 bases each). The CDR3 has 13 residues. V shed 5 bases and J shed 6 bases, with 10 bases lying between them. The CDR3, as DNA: TGTGCCAGCAGTACCTTGGGACCCGGGGAGCTGTTTTTT. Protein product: CASSTLGPGELFF.

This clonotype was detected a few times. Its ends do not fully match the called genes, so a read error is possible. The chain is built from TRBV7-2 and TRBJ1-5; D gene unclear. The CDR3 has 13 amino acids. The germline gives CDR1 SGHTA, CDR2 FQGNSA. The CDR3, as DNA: TGTGCCAGCAGCCCCCAGAGCATTCAGCCCCAGCATTTT. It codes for CASSPQSIQPQHF. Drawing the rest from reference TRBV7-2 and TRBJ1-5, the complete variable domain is GAGVSQSPSNKVTEKGKDVELRCDPISGHTALYWYRQSLGQGLEFLIYFQGNSAPDKSGLPSDRFSAERTGGSVSTLTIQRTQQEDSAVYLCASSPQSIQPQHFGDGTRLSIL.

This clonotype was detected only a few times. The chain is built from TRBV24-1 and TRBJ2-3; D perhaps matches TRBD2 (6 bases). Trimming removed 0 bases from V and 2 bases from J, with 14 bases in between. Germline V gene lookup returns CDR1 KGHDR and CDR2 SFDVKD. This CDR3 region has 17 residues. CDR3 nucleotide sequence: TGTGCCACCAGTGATTTGAACAGACTAGAGTACACAGATACGCAGTATTTT. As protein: CATSDLNRLEYTDTQYF.

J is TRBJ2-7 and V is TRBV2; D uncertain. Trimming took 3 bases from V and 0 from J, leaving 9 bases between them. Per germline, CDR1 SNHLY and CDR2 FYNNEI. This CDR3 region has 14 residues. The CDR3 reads CASSEGRSSYEQYF. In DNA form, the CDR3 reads TGTGCCAGCAGTGAGGGTCGGAGCTCCTACGAGCAGTACTTC. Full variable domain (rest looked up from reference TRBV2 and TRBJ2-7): EPEVTQTPSHQVTQMGQEVILRCVPISNHLYFYWYRQILGQKVEFLVSFYNNEISEKSEIFDDQFSVERPDGSNFTLKIRSTKLEDSAMYFCASSEGRSSYEQYFGPGTRLTVT.

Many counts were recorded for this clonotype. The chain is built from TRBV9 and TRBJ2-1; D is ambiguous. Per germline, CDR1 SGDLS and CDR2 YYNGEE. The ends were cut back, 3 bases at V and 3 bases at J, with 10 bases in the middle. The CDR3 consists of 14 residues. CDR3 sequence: CASSADLFYNEQFF. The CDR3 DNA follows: TGTGCCAGCAGCGCAGACTTGTTCTACAATGAGCAGTTCTTC.

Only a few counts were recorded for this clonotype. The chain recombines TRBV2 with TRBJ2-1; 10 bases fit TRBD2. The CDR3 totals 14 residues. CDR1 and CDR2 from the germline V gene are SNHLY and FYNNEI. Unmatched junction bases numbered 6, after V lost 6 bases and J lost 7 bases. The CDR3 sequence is CASREREGGNEQFF. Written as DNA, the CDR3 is TGTGCCAGCAGGGAGCGGGAGGGGGGGAATGAGCAGTTCTTC.

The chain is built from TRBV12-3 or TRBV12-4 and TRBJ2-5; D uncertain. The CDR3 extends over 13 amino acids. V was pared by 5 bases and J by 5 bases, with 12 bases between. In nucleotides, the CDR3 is TGTGCCAGCAGTCACCCGAACCGCGAGACCCAGTACTTC. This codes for CASSHPNRETQYF.

CDR3 DNA sequence: TGCAGTGCTAGCGACCCCGGCAGAACCTATAATTCACCCCTCCACTTT. Its protein is CSASDPGRTYNSPLHF. This chain joins TRBV20-1 and TRBJ1-6; D remains unclear. The germline gives CDR1 DFQATT, CDR2 SNEGSKA (reference sequence). The V and J ends lost 3 bases and 2 bases respectively, with 14 bases between them. The CDR3 is made up of 16 amino acids.